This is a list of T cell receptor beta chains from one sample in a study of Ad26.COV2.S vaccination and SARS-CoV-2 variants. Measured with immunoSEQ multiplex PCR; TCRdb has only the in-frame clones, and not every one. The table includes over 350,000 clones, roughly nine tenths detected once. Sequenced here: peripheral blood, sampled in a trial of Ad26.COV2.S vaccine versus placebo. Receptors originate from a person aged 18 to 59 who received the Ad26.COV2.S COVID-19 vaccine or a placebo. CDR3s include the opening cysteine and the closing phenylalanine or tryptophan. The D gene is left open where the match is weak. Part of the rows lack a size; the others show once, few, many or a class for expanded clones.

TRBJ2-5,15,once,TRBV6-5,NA,TGTGCCAGCAGTTACTCGGGACCGGTGGGAGCGACCCAGTACTTC,CASSYSGPVGATQYF
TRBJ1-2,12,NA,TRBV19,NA,TGTGCCAGTAGTATAGGGCGCCTAAGCTACACCTTC,CASSIGRLSYTF
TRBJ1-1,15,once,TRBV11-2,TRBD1,TGTGCCAGCAGCTTATACAGGGGGCGCGACACTGAAGCTTTCTTT,CASSLYRGRDTEAFF
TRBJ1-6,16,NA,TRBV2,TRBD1,TGTGCCAGCAGTTCGGACAGGAGCTCCTATAATTCACCCCTCCACTTT,CASSSDRSSYNSPLHF
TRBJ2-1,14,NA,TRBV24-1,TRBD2,TGTGCCACCAGTGACAACTATGGACTAGCCGAGCAGTTCTTC,CATSDNYGLAEQFF
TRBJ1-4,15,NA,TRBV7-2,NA,TGTGCCAGCAGCTTAGATCCGGACTCGAATGGAAAACTGTTTTTT,CASSLDPDSNGKLFF
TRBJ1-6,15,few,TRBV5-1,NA,TGCGCCAGCAGCTTGACCTTCGGGGGGGATTCACCCCTCCACTTT,CASSLTFGGDSPLHF
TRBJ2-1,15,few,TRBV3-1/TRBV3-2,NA,TGTGCCAGCAGCCAAGATAAGCCAGAGTACAATGAGCAGTTCTTC,CASSQDKPEYNEQFF
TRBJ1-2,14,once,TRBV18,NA,TGTGCCAGCTCACCACCATACAGGGAGGATGGCTACACCTTC,CASSPPYREDGYTF
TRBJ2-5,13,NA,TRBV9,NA,TGTGCCAGCAGCAGGGGGAACCAAGAGACCCAGTACTTC,CASSRGNQETQYF
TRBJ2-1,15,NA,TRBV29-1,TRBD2,TGCAGCGTAGACAGCCCGGGGAGCGGGGGTAATGAGCAGTTCTTC,CSVDSPGSGGNEQFF
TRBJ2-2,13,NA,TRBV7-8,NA,TGTGCCAGCGGAGGGGCGTTCACCGGGGAGCTGTTTTTT,CASGGAFTGELFF
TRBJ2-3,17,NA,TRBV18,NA,TGTGCCAGCTCATTAGGTGTAGGACTATCCTCCACAGATACGCAGTATTTT,CASSLGVGLSSTDTQYF
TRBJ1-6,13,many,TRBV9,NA,TGTGCCAGCAGCGTAAGCGAGAATTCACCCCTCCACTTT,CASSVSENSPLHF
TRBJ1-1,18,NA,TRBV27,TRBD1,TGTGCCAGCAGTCTACAGGGACAGGGATATCGTTTAAACACTGAAGCTTTCTTT,CASSLQGQGYRLNTEAFF
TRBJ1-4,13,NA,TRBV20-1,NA,TGCAGTGCTAGTACAGGTTGGGGGGAAAAACTGTTTTTT,CSASTGWGEKLFF
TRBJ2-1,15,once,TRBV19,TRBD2,TGTGCCAGTAGTATAGTCGGCGGGGGCTACAATGAGCAGTTCTTC,CASSIVGGGYNEQFF